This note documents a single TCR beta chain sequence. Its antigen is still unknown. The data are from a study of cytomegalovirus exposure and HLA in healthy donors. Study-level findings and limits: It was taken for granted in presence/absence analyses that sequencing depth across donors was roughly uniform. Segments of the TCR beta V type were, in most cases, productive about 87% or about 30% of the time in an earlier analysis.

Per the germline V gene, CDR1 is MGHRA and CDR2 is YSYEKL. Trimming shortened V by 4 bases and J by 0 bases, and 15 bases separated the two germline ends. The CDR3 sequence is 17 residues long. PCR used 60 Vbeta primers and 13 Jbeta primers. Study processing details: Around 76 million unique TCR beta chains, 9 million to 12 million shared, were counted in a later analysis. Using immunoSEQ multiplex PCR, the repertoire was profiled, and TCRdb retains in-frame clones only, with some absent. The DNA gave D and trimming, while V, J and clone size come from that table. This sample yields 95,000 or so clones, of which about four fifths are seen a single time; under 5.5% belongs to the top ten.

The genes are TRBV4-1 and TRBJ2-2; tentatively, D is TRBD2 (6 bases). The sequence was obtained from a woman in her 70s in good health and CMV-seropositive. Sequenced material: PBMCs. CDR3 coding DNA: TGCGCCAGCAGCCCCCGGTTCCGGGAGTCGAACACCGGGGAGCTGTTTTTT. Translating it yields CASSPRFRESNTGELFF.